This T cell receptor beta chain was observed in a study of T cells in Graves' hyperthyroidism and ophthalmopathy. Overall study: At initial diagnosis, before any treatment had begun, peripheral blood was obtained.

This clonotype has just a few counts. RNA transcripts were the template for amplifying TCR beta CDR3 regions. The TCR CDR3 was amplified in a first-round RT-PCR using the HTBI primer set. MiXCR was run by TCRdb on the multiplex PCR reads, yielding one entry per CDR3 protein. The sample lists about 520,000 distinct CDR3 sequences, 24% occurring once. The CDR3 spans 15 residues. Trimming pared 2 bases from V and 2 bases from J, leaving 10 bases between. Germline CDR1 is SEHNR and CDR2 is FQNEAQ (reference sequence). The specimen was blood. This sequence was found in a woman under 40 with Graves' ophthalmopathy. The chain carries TRBV7-9 and TRBJ1-3; D is unresolved. CDR3 sequence reads: CASSLTGLAGNTIYF. The CDR3, as DNA: TGTGCCAGCAGCTTAACCGGGCTTGCTGGAAACACCATATATTTT.